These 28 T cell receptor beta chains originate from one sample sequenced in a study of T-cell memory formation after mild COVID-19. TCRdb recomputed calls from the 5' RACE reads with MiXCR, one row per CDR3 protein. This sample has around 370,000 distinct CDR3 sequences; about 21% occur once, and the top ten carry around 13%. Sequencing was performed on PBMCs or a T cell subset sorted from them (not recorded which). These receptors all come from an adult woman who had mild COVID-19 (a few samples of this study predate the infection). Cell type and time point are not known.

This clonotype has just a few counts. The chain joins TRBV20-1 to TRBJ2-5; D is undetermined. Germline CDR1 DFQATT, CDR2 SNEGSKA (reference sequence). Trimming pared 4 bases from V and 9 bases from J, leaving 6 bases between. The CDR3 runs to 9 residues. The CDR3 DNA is TGCAGTGCTACTTCGGCCCAGTACTTC. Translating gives CSATSAQYF.

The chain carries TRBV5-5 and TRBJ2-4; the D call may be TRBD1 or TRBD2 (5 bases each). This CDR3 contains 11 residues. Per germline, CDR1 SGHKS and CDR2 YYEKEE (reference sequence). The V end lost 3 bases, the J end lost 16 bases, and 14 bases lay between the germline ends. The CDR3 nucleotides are TGTGCCAGCAGCTGGGGACGGGTTCTCTACTTC. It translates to CASSWGRVLYF.

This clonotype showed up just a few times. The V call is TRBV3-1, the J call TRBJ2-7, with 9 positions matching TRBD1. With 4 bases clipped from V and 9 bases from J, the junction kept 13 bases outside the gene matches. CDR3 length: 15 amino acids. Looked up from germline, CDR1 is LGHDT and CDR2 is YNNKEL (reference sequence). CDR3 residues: CASSPQGQGGWGQYF. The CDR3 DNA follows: TGTGCCAGCAGCCCTCAGGGACAGGGAGGGTGGGGGCAGTACTTC.

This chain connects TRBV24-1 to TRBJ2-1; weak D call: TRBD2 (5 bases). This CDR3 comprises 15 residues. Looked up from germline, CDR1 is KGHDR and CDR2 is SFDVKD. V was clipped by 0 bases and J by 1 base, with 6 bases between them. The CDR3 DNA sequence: TGTGCCACCAGTGATTTGCCGGGGTCCTACAATGAGCAGTTCTTC. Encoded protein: CATSDLPGSYNEQFF.

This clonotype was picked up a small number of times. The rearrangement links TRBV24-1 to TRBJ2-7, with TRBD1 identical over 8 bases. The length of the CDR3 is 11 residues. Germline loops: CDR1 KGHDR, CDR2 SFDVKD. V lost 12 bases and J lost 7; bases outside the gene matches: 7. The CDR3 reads CASGQGGEQYF. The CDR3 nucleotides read TGTGCCTCCGGACAGGGCGGAGAGCAGTACTTC.

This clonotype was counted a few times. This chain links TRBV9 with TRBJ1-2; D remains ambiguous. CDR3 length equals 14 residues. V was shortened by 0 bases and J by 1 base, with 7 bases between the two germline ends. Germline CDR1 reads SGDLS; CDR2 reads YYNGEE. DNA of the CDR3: TGTGCCAGCAGCGTAGCGGCAGATAACTATGGCTACACCTTC. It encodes CASSVAADNYGYTF.

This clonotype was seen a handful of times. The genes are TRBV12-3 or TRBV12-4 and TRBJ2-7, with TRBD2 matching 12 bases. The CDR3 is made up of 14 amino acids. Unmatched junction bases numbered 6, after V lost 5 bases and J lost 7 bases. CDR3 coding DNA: TGTGCCAGCAGTGCTAGCGGGAGGGTGAGGGAGCAGTACTTC. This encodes CASSASGRVREQYF.

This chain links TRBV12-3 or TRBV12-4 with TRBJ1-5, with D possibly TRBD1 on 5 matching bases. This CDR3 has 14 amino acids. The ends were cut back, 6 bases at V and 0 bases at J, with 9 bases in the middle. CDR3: CASSHDSSNQPQHF. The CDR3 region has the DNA TGTGCCAGCAGCCACGACAGTAGCAATCAGCCCCAGCATTTT.

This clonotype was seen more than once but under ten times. DNA for the CDR3: TGTGCCAGCAGTCCTGGGGGGGGGTTCACCTACGAGCAGTACTTC. This sequence encodes CASSPGGGFTYEQYF. The chain combines TRBV27 with TRBJ2-7; 7 positions match TRBD2. Germline CDR1 reads MNHEY; CDR2 reads SMNVEV (reference sequence). This CDR3 comprises 15 residues. Trimming cost V 5 bases and J 2 bases; bases outside gene matches: 9.

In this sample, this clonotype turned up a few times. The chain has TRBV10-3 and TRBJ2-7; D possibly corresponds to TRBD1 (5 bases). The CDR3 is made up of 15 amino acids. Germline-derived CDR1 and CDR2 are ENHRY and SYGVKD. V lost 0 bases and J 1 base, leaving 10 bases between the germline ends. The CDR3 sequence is CAISESTQVSYEQYF. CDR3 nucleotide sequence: TGTGCCATCAGTGAGTCCACACAGGTATCCTACGAGCAGTACTTC.

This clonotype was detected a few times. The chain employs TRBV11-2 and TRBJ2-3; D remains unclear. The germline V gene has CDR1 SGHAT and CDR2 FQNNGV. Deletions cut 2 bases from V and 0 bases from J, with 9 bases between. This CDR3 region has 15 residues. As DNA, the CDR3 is TGTGCCAGCAGCTTACCGGGCCCAAGCACAGATACGCAGTATTTT. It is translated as CASSLPGPSTDTQYF.

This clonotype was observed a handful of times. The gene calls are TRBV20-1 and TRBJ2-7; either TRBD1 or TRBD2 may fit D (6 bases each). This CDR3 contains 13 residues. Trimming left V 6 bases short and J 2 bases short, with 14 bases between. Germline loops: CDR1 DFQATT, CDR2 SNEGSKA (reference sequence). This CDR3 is CSAPRGQAYEQYF. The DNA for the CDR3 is TGCAGTGCCCCCCGGGGGCAGGCCTACGAGCAGTACTTC.

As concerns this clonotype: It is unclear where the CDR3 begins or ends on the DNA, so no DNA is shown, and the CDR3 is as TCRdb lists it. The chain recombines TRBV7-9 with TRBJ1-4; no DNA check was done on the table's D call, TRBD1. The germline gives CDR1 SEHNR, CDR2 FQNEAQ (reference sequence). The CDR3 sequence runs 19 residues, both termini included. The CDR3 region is CASSFTFGAGRAGDEKLFF.

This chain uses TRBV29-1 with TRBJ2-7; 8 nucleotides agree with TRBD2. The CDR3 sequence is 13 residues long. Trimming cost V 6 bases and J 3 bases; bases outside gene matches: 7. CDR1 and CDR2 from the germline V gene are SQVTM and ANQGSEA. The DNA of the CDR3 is TGCAGCGTCCAGGGAGCGGGAGTCTACGAGCAGTACTTC. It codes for CSVQGAGVYEQYF.

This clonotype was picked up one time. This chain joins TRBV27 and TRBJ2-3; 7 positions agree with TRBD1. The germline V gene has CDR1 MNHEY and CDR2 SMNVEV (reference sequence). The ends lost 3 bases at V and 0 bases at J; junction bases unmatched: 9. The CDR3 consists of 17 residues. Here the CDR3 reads CASSFLTGAASTDTQYF. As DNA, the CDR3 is TGTGCCAGCAGTTTCCTCACAGGGGCCGCAAGCACAGATACGCAGTATTTT.

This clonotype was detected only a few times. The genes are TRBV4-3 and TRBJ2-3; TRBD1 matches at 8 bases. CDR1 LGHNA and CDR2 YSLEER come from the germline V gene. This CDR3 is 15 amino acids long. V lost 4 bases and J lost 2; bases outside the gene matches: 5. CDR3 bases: TGCGCCAGCAGCCGACAGGGGCGGGACACAGATACGCAGTATTTT. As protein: CASSRQGRDTDTQYF.

This CDR3 is CASSFGPGGQPQHF. The CDR3 region has the DNA TGTGCCAGCAGTTTCGGACCCGGGGGTCAGCCCCAGCATTTT. The rearrangement links TRBV6-5 to TRBJ1-5; D is perhaps TRBD1 (5 bases). Trimming shortened V by 4 bases and J by 6 bases, and 13 bases separated the two germline ends. Germline-derived CDR1 and CDR2 are MNHEY and SVGAGI. CDR3 length: 14 amino acids.

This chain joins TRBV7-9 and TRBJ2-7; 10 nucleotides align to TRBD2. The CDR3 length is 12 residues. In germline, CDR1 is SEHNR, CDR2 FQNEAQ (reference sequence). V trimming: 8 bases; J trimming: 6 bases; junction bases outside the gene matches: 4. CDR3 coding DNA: TGTGCCAGCGCTAGCGGGAGTTCCGAGCAGTACTTC. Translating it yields CASASGSSEQYF.

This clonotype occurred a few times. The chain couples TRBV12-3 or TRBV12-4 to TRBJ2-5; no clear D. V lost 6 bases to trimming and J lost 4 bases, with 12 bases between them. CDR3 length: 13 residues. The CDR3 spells CASSPHPRETQYF. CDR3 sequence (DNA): TGTGCCAGCAGCCCCCATCCGCGAGAGACCCAGTACTTC.

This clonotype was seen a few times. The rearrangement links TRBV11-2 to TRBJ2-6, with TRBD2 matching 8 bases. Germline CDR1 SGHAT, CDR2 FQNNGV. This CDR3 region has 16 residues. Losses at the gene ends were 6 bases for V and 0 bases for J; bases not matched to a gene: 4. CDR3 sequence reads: CASRVLAGSGANVLTF. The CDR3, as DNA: TGTGCCAGCAGAGTGCTAGCGGGCTCTGGGGCCAACGTCCTGACTTTC.

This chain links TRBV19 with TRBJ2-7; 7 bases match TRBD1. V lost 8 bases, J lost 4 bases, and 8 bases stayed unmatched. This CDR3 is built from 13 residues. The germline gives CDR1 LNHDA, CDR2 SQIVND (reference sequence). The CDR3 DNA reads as TGTGCCAGTCGGGGACAGCCTCCGTACGAGCAGTACTTC. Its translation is CASRGQPPYEQYF.

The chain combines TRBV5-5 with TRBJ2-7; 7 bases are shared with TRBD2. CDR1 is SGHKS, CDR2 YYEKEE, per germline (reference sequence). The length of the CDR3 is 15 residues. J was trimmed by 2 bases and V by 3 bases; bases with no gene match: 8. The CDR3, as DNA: TGTGCCAGCAGCTGGACCGGGACTAACACCTACGAGCAGTACTTC. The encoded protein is CASSWTGTNTYEQYF.

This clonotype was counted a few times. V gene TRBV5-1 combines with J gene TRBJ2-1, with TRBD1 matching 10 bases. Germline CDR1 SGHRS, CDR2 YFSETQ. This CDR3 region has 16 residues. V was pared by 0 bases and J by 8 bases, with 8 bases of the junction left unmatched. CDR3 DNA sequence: TGCGCCAGCAGCTTGGGATTGGGACAGGGGAGCGATGAGCAGTTCTTC. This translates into CASSLGLGQGSDEQFF.

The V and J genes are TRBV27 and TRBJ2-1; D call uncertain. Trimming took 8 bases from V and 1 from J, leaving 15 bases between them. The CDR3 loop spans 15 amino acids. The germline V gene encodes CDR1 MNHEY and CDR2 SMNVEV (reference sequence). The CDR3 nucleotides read TGTGCCAGCCAATTCGAGTTGGGGTCCTACAATGAGCAGTTCTTC. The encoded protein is CASQFELGSYNEQFF.

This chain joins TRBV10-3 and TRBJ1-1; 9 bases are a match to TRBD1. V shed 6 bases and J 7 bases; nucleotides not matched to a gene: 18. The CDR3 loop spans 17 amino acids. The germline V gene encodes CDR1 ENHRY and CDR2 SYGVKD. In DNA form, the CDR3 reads TGTGCCATCAGCGAAAAAAATCTACAGGGGGCAAGCAGTGAAGCTTTCTTT. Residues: CAISEKNLQGASSEAFF.

The CDR3 region is CASSRWSNQPQHF. DNA for the CDR3: TGTGCCAGTAGTCGGTGGTCCAATCAGCCCCAGCATTTT. The chain links TRBV19 to TRBJ1-5; D uncertain. The CDR3 length is 13 residues. The V gene lost 5 bases and the J gene lost 3 bases, with 8 bases spanning the gap. Per germline, CDR1 LNHDA and CDR2 SQIVND (reference sequence). Using reference TRBV19 and TRBJ1-5 for the parts outside the CDR3, the full variable domain is DGGITQSPKYLFRKEGQNVTLSCEQNLNHDAMYWYRQDPGQGLRLIYYSQIVNDFQKGDIAEGYSVSREKKESFPLTVTSAQKNPTAFYLCASSRWSNQPQHFGDGTRLSIL.

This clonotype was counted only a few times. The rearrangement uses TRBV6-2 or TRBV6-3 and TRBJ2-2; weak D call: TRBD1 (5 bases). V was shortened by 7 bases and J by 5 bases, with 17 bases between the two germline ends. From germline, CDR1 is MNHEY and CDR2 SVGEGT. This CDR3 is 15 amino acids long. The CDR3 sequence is CASTTWYRGTGELFF. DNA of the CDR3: TGTGCCAGCACCACCTGGTATAGGGGAACCGGGGAGCTGTTTTTT.

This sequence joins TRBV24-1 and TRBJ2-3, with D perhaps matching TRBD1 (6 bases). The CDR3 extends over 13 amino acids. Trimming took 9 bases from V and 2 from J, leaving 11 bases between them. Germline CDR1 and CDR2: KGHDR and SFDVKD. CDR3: CATRTEFTDTQYF. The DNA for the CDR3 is TGTGCCACCCGGACAGAGTTCACAGATACGCAGTATTTT.